The 12 T cell receptor beta chains in this list originate from one sample, sequenced in a study of blood T cell repertoires in COVID-19. The assay was immunoSEQ multiplex PCR, and TCRdb's table has in-frame clones only and misses some. In the table there are 98,000 or so clones, 70% to 90% of which are singletons. Sequenced input: peripheral blood. The receptor set was obtained from a woman aged 55-70 years in a cohort sampled during active or convalescent COVID-19.

This clone was detected a few times. The V call is TRBV24-1, the J call TRBJ2-7, with 8 bases lining up with TRBD1. CDR1 is KGHDR and CDR2 is SFDVKD in the germline V gene. V lost 9 bases and J lost 5; bases outside the gene matches: 11. This CDR3 is built from 14 residues. CDR3 protein: CATADRQGADEQYF. In DNA, the CDR3 is TGTGCCACCGCTGACCGCCAGGGGGCTGACGAGCAGTACTTC.

The chain uses TRBV6-5 and TRBJ1-3; D might be TRBD1 (6 bases). The CDR3 runs to 13 residues. V lost 8 bases, J lost 2 bases, and 10 bases lay in between. Germline CDR1 reads MNHEY; CDR2 reads SVGAGI. The CDR3 bases are TGTGCCAGCGTCCAGGGGCCTGGAAACACCATATATTTT. Translated, it gives CASVQGPGNTIYF.

This clone has a single count. The rearrangement joins TRBV19 to TRBJ1-5; D is possibly TRBD1 (6 bases). The CDR3 runs 15 residues. The V gene lost 3 bases and the J gene lost 7 bases, with 16 bases spanning the gap. Germline V CDR1 and CDR2: LNHDA, SQIVND (reference sequence). The CDR3 DNA is TGTGCCAGTAGTATCAGGACAGCATCGGGACAGCCCCAGCATTTT. This gives the protein CASSIRTASGQPQHF.

The chain joins TRBV11-2 to TRBJ2-5; 9 bases align to TRBD2. CDR1 and CDR2 (germline): SGHAT, FQNNGV. The CDR3 length is 18 residues. Trimming cost V 1 base and J 5 bases; bases outside gene matches: 14. The CDR3 DNA sequence: TGTGCCAGCAGCTTAGGGATCCTAGCGGGGCCGCTGGGGGAGACCCAGTACTTC. Encoded protein: CASSLGILAGPLGETQYF.

The chain carries TRBV11-3 and TRBJ2-1, with 7 bases identical to TRBD2. CDR1 and CDR2 from the germline V gene are SGHNT and YENEEA. The CDR3 has 15 residues. J gave up 8 bases and V 3 bases, and 10 bases lay outside the gene matches. Here the CDR3 reads CASSLGSGGSDEQFF. CDR3 sequence (DNA): TGTGCCAGCAGCTTGGGTTCGGGCGGGAGTGATGAGCAGTTCTTC.

The genes are TRBV2 and TRBJ2-6; no definite D call. Per germline, CDR1 SNHLY and CDR2 FYNNEI. The CDR3 extends over 14 amino acids. Between the trimmed V and J ends, which lost 6 bases and 1 base, there was a span of 7 bases. CDR3 in amino acids: CASRPLSGANVLTF. CDR3 DNA sequence: TGTGCCAGCAGGCCTCTATCTGGGGCCAACGTCCTGACTTTC.

The genes are TRBV7-2 and TRBJ2-5; 8 bases align to TRBD2. Trimming cost V 5 bases and J 5 bases; bases outside gene matches: 13. Germline lookup yields CDR1 SGHTA and CDR2 FQGNSA. The CDR3 covers 16 residues. DNA of the CDR3: TGTGCCAGCAGCCGTCTGAGCGGGAGAGATGGCGAGACCCAGTACTTC. Protein product: CASSRLSGRDGETQYF. The complete variable domain, with remaining parts taken from reference TRBV7-2 and TRBJ2-5, reads GAGVSQSPSNKVTEKGKDVELRCDPISGHTALYWYRQSLGQGLEFLIYFQGNSAPDKSGLPSDRFSAERTGGSVSTLTIQRTQQEDSAVYLCASSRLSGRDGETQYFGPGTRLLVL.

This chain connects TRBV5-6 to TRBJ1-2; 7 bases match TRBD1. Trimming took 4 bases from V and 2 from J; bases not matched to a gene: 8. Germline values: CDR1 SGHDT, CDR2 YYEEEE. There are 15 residues in the CDR3. Written as DNA, the CDR3 is TGTGCCAGCAGCCCCGCAGGGGGGAGGAACTATGGCTACACCTTC. Translating it yields CASSPAGGRNYGYTF.

The chain combines TRBV5-1 with TRBJ1-1; no definite D call. This CDR3 spans 13 amino acids. From germline, CDR1 is SGHRS and CDR2 YFSETQ. V was shortened by 5 bases and J by 11 bases, with 19 bases between the two germline ends. CDR3: CASRREEVGVAFF. CDR3 sequence (DNA): TGCGCCAGCAGGAGGGAGGAGGTCGGAGTTGCTTTCTTT.

The V and J genes are TRBV7-9 and TRBJ2-3, with D perhaps matching TRBD2 (6 bases). Germline V gene sequence: CDR1 SEHNR, CDR2 FQNEAQ (reference sequence). V lost 5 bases, J lost 3 bases, and 21 bases lay in between. This CDR3 contains 17 residues. The CDR3 DNA sequence: TGTGCCAGCAGCCCGGGAGTTGGCGCCCCCAGGACAGATACGCAGTATTTT. Protein sequence: CASSPGVGAPRTDTQYF.

The chain combines TRBV4-1 with TRBJ1-5; no clear D gene. Trimming removed 0 bases from V and 0 bases from J, with 6 bases in between. The germline CDR1 and CDR2 sequences are MGHRA and YSYEKL. This CDR3 is 15 amino acids long. The CDR3 DNA is TGCGCCAGCAGCCAAGATGAGTATAGCAATCAGCCCCAGCATTTT. Protein sequence: CASSQDEYSNQPQHF.

The chain employs TRBV5-1 and TRBJ2-5; D remains ambiguous. Germline CDR1 and CDR2: SGHRS and YFSETQ. The CDR3 length is 14 residues. V dropped 5 bases and J dropped 2 bases, with 13 bases sitting between them. The CDR3 sequence is CASSSGDNQETQYF. Here the CDR3 DNA reads TGCGCCAGCAGTTCAGGTGACAATCAAGAGACCCAGTACTTC. Full variable domain (missing parts from reference TRBV5-1 and TRBJ2-5): KAGVTQTPRYLIKTRGQQVTLSCSPISGHRSVSWYQQTPGQGLQFLFEYFSETQRNKGNFPGRFSGRQFSNSRSEMNVSTLELGDSALYLCASSSGDNQETQYFGPGTRLLVL.